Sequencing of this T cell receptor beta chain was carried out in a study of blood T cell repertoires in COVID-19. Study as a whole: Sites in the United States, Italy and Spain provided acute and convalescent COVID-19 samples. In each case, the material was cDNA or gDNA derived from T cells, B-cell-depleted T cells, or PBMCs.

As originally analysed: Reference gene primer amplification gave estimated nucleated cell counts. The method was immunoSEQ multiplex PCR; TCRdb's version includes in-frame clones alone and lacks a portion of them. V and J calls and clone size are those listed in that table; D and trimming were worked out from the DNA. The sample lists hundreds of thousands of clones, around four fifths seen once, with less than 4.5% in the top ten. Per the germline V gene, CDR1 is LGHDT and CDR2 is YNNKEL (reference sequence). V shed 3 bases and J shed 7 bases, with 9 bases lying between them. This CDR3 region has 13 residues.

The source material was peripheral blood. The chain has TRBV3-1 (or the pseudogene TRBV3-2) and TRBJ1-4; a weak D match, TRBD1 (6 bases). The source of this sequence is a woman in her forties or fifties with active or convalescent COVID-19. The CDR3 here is CASSQHRVEKLFF. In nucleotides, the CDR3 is TGTGCCAGCAGCCAGCACAGGGTTGAAAAACTGTTTTTT.